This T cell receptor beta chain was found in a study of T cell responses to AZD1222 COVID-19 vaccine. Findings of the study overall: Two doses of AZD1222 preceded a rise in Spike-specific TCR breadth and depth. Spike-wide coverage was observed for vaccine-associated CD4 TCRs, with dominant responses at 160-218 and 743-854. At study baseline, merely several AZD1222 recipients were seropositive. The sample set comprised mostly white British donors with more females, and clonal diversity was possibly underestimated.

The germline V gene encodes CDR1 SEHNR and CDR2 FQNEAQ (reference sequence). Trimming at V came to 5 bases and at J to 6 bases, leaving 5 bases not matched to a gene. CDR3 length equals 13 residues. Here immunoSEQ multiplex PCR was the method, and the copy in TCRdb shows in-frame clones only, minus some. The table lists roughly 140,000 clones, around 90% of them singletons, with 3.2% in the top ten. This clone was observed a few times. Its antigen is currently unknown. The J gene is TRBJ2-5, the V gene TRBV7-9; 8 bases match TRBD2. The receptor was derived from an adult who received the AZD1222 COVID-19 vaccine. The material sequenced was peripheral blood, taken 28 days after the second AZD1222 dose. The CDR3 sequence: CASSRTSPKTQYF. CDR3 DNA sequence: TGTGCCAGCAGCCGGACTAGCCCAAAGACCCAGTACTTC.